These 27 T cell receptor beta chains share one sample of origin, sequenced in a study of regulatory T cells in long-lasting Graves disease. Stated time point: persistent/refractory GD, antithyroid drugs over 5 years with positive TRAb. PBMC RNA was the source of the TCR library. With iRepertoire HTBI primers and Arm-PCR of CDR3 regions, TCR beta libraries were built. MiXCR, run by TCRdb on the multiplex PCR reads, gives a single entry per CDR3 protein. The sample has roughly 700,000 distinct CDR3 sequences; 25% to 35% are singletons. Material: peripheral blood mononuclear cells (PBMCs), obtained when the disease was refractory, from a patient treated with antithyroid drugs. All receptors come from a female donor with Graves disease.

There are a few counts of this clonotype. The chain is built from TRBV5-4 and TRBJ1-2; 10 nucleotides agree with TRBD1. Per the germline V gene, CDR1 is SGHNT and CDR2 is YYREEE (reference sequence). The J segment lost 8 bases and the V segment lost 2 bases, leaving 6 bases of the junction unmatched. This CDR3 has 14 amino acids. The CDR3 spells CASSLDRGRGGYTF. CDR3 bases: TGTGCCAGCAGCTTAGACAGGGGGCGCGGCGGCTACACCTTC.

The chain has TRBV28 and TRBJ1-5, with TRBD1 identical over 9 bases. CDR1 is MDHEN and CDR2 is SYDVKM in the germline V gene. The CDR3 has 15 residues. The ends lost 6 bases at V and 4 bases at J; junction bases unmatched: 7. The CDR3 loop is CASRGQGSVNQPQHF. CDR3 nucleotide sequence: TGTGCCAGCAGAGGACAGGGGTCGGTAAATCAGCCCCAGCATTTT.

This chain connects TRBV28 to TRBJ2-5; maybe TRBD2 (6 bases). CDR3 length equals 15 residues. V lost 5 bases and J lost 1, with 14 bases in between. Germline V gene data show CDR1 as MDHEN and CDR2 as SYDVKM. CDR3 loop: CASSILAEGQETQYF. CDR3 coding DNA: TGTGCCAGCAGTATTCTCGCGGAGGGCCAAGAGACCCAGTACTTC.

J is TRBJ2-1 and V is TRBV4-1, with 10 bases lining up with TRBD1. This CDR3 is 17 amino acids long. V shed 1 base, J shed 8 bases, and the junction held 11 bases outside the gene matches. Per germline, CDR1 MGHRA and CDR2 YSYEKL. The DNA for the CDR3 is TGCGCCAGCAGCCAAGTCTTCCGACAGGGGGCTAAGGATGAGCAGTTCTTC. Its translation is CASSQVFRQGAKDEQFF.

CDR3 loop: CASSLFSEPKAQYF. The CDR3 nucleotides are TGTGCCAGCAGCTTATTTTCCGAGCCCAAGGCCCAGTACTTC. The chain employs TRBV11-2 and TRBJ2-5; no clear D gene. Trimming pared 2 bases from V and 9 bases from J, leaving 16 bases between. Looked up from germline, CDR1 is SGHAT and CDR2 is FQNNGV. The CDR3 is 14 amino acids.

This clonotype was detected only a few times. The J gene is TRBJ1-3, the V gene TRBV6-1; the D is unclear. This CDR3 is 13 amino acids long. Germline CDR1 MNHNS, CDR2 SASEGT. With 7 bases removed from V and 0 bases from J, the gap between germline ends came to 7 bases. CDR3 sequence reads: CASTGSSGNTIYF. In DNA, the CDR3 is TGTGCCAGCACAGGAAGCTCTGGAAACACCATATATTTT.

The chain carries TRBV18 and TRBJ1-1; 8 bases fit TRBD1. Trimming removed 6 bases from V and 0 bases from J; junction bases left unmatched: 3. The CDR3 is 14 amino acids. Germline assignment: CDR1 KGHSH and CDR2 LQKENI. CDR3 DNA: TGTGCCAGCTCGACAGGGGCGGTGAACACTGAAGCTTTCTTT. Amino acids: CASSTGAVNTEAFF.

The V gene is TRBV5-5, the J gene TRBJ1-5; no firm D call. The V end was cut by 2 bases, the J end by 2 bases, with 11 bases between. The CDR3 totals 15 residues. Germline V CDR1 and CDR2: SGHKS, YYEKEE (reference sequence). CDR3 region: CASSFYLNGNQPQHF. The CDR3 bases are TGTGCCAGCAGCTTCTATTTGAACGGCAATCAGCCCCAGCATTTT. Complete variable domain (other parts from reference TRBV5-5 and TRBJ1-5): DAGVTQSPTHLIKTRGQQVTLRCSPISGHKSVSWYQQVLGQGPQFIFQYYEKEERGRGNFPDRFSARQFPNYSSELNVNALLLGDSALYLCASSFYLNGNQPQHFGDGTRLSIL.

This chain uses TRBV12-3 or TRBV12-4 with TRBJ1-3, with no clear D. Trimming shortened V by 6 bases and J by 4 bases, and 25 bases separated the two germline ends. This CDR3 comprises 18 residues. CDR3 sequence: CASSEAPPNRIGGNTIYF. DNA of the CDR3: TGTGCCAGCAGCGAGGCCCCGCCAAATCGAATAGGAGGAAACACCATATATTTT.

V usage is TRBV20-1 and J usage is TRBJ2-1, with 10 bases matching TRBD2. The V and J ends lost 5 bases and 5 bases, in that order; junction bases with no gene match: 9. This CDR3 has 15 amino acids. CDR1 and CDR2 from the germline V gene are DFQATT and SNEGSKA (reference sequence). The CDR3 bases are TGCAGTGCTCAAATAACCGGGACTAGCGACAATGAGCAGTTCTTC. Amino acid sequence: CSAQITGTSDNEQFF.

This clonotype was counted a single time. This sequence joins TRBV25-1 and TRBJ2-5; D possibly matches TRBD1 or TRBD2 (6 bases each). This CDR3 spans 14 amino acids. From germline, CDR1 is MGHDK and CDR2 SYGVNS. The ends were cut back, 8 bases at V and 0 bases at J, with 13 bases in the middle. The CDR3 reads CASVTGAYQETQYF. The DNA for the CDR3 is TGTGCCAGCGTCACGGGGGCCTACCAAGAGACCCAGTACTTC.

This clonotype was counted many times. The CDR3 protein is CATSEGQPQHF. Here the CDR3 DNA reads TGTGCCACTTCGGAGGGGCAGCCCCAGCATTTT. The J gene is TRBJ1-5, the V gene TRBV28; a possible D gene is TRBD1 (5 bases). V lost 10 bases to trimming and J lost 7 bases, with 11 bases between them. The CDR3 loop spans 11 amino acids. Germline V gives CDR1 MDHEN, CDR2 SYDVKM.

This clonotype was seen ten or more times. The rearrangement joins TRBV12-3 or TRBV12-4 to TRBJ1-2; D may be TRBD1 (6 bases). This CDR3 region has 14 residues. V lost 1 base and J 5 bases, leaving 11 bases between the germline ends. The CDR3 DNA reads TGTGCCAGCAGTTTAGTACAGGGAGGGTATGGCTACACCTTC. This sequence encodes CASSLVQGGYGYTF.

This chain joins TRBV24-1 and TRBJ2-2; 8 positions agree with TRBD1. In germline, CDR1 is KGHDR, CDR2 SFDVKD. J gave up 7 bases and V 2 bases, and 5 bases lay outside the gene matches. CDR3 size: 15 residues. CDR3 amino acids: CATSDYRQGRGELFF. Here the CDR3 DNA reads TGTGCCACCAGTGATTATCGACAGGGGCGCGGGGAGCTGTTTTTT.

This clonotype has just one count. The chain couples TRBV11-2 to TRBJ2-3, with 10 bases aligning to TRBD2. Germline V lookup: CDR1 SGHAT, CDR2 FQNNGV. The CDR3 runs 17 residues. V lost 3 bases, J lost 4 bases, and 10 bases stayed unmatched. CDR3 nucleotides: TGTGCCAGCAGCTTCTTGCCTAGCGGGAGTATCCCAGATACGCAGTATTTT. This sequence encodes CASSFLPSGSIPDTQYF. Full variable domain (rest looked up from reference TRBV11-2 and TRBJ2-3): EAGVAQSPRYKIIEKRQSVAFWCNPISGHATLYWYQQILGQGPKLLIQFQNNGVVDDSQLPKDRFSAERLKGVDSTLKIQPAKLEDSAVYLCASSFLPSGSIPDTQYFGPGTRLTVL.

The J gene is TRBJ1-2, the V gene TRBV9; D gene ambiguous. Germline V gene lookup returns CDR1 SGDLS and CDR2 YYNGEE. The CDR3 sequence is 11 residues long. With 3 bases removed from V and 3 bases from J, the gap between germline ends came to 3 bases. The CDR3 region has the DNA TGTGCCAGCAGCGCCTACTATGGCTACACCTTC. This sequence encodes CASSAYYGYTF.

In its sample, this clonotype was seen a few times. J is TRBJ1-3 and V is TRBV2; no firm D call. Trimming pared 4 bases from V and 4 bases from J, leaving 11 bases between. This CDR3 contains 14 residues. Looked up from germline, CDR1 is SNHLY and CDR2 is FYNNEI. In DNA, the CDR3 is TGTGCCAGCAGTGCCGACCCGAGCGGAAACACCATATATTTT. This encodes CASSADPSGNTIYF.

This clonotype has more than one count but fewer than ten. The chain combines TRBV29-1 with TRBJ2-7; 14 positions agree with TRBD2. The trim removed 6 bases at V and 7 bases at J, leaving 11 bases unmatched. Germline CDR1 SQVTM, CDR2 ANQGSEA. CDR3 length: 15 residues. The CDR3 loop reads CSVGLGLAGVGEQYF. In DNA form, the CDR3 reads TGCAGCGTGGGATTGGGACTAGCGGGAGTCGGGGAGCAGTACTTC.

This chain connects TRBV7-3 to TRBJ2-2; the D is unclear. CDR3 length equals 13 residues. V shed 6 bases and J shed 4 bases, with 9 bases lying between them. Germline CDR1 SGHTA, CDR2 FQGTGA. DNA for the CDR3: TGTGCCAGCAGAGGGTCGGCCACCGGGGAGCTGTTTTTT. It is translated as CASRGSATGELFF. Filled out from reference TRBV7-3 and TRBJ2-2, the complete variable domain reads GAGVSQTPSNKVTEKGKYVELRCDPISGHTALYWYRQSLGQGPEFLIYFQGTGAADDSGLPNDRFFAVRPEGSVSTLKIQRTERGDSAVYLCASRGSATGELFFGEGSRLTVL.

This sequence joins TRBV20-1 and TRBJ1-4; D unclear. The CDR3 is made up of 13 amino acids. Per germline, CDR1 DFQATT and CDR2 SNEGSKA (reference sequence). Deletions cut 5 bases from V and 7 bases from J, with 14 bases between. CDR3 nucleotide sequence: TGCAGTGCTCCCCGGGAACGGGGTGAAAAACTGTTTTTT. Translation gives CSAPRERGEKLFF.

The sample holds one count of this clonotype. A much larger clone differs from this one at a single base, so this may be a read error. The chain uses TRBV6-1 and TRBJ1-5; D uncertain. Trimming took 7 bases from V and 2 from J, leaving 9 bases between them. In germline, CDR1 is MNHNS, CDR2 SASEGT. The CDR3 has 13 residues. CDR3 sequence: CASKAWGNQPQHF. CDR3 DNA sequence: TGTGCCAGCAAAGCGTGGGGCAATCAGCCCCAGCATTTT.

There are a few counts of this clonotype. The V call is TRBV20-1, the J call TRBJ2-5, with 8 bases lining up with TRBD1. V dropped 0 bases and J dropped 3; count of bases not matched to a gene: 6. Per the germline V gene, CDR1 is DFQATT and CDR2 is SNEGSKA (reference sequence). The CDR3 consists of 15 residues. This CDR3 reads CSARDWTGSKETQYF. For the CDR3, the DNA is TGCAGTGCTAGAGACTGGACAGGGTCTAAAGAGACCCAGTACTTC.

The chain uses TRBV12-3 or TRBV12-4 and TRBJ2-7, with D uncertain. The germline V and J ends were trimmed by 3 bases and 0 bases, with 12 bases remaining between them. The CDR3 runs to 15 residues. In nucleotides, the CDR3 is TGTGCCAGCAGTTTCGTTGGGGTTGACTCCTACGAGCAGTACTTC. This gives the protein CASSFVGVDSYEQYF.

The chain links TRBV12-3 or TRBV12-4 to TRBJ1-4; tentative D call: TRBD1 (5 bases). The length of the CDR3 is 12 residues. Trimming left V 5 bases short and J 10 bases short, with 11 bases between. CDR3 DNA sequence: TGTGCCAGCAGTCCCACGGGGCGAAAACTGTTTTTT. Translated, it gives CASSPTGRKLFF.

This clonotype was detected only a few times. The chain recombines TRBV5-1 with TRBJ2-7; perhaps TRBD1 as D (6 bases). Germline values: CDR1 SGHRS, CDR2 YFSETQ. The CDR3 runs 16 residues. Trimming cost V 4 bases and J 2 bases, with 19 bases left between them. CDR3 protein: CASSPVDSSLTYEQYF. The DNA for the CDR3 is TGCGCCAGCAGCCCGGTGGACAGCTCCTTGACCTACGAGCAGTACTTC.

CDR3 sequence: CASSLGLAGVDGELFF. The CDR3 DNA follows: TGTGCCAGCAGCTTAGGACTAGCGGGAGTCGACGGGGAGCTGTTTTTT. The rearrangement links TRBV5-4 to TRBJ2-2, with 13 bases that match TRBD2. After removal of 2 bases from V and 7 bases from J, the junction contained 5 bases not matched to a gene. Germline CDR1 and CDR2: SGHNT and YYREEE (reference sequence). This CDR3 comprises 16 residues.

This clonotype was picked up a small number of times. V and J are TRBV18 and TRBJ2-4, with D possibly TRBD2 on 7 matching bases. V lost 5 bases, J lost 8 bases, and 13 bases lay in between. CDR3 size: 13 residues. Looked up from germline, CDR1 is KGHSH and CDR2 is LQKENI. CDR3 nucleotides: TGTGCCAGCTCATCGAGGGGGGGAGACATTCAGTACTTC. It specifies CASSSRGGDIQYF.